This T cell receptor beta chain was sequenced during a study of shared clonotypes between healthy human individuals. Overall study results and limits: Estimated richness was generally greater in naive than memory subsets.

Trimming removed 6 bases from V and 8 bases from J, with 16 bases in between. Germline CDR1 is MNHEY and CDR2 is SVGAGI. The CDR3 loop spans 13 amino acids. Every donor, a Caucasian adult, lived in Nashville, Tennessee. On this clone itself: The antigen remains undetermined.

Genomic DNA belonging to each subset was distributed in equal measure over several immunoSEQ plates. The data were produced by immunoSEQ multiplex PCR, yet TCRdb's version contains in-frame clones alone and is incomplete. This table has 700,000 or so clones, more than 70% appearing once. The sample consisted of memory CD4+ T cells sorted from blood. Specified subset: CD45RA-negative fraction. The chain joins TRBV6-5 to TRBJ1-2; D is unresolved. The sequence was collected from a woman in her twenties or thirties in good health. CDR3 region: CASRGRIAGGYTF. In DNA, the CDR3 is TGTGCCAGCAGGGGTAGGATTGCAGGAGGCTACACCTTC.